The T cell receptor (beta chain) under discussion was sequenced for a study of PD-L1 blockade in urothelial cancer. At the level of the study: Men with urothelial cancer arising in the bladder made up about 85% of the roughly 29 patients. The study recovered a median of around 130,000 T cells per blood sample.

Time point specified: pretreatment peripheral blood. Each patient presented with locally advanced or metastatic urothelial carcinoma. The CDR3 consists of 14 residues. CDR1 SGHTA and CDR2 FQGNSA come from the germline V gene. The V gene lost 7 bases and the J gene lost 5 bases, with 17 bases spanning the gap. Measured with immunoSEQ multiplex PCR; TCRdb has only the in-frame clones, and not every one. This table has 90,000 to 100,000 clones, around 91% appearing once. The chain joins TRBV7-2 to TRBJ2-5; D is perhaps TRBD2 (7 bases). The sequences come from PBMCs, collected around atezolizumab (anti-PD-L1) treatment. This receptor was identified in a man aged 60-69 years with urothelial cancer. In DNA form, the CDR3 reads TGTGCCAGCACGAGAGGGGGGGTTATGGAGACCCAGTACTTC. This sequence encodes CASTRGGVMETQYF. The variable domain in full, completed from reference TRBV7-2 and TRBJ2-5, reads GAGVSQSPSNKVTEKGKDVELRCDPISGHTALYWYRQSLGQGLEFLIYFQGNSAPDKSGLPSDRFSAERTGGSVSTLTIQRTQQEDSAVYLCASTRGGVMETQYFGPGTRLLVL.